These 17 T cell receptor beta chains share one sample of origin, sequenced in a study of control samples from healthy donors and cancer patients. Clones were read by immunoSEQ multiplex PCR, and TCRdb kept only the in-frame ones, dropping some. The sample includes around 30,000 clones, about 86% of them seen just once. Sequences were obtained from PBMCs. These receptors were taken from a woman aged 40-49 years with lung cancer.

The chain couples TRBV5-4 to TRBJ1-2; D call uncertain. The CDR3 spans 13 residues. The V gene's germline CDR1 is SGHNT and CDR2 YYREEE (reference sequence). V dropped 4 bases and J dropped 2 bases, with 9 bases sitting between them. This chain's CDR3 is CASSLDGNYGYTF. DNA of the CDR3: TGTGCCAGCAGCCTGGACGGGAACTATGGCTACACCTTC. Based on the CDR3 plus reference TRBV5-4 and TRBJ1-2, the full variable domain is ETGVTQSPTHLIKTRGQQVTLRCSSQSGHNTVSWYQQALGQGPQFIFQYYREEENGRGNFPPRFSGLQFPNYSSELNVNALELDDSALYLCASSLDGNYGYTFGSGTRLTVV.

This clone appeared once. CDR3 sequence reads: CASSLMGTGVLSQPQHF. DNA for the CDR3: TGTGCCAGCAGCTTAATGGGGACAGGGGTTCTTAGTCAGCCCCAGCATTTT. The V gene is TRBV7-7, the J gene TRBJ1-5, with 10 nucleotides matching TRBD1. V lost 2 bases and J lost 6; bases outside the gene matches: 10. Germline CDR1 and CDR2: SSHAT and FNYEAQ (reference sequence). The CDR3 is 17 amino acids.

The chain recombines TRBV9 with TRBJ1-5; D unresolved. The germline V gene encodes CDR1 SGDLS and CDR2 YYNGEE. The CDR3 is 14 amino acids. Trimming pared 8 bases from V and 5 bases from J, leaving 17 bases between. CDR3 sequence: CARRGGVKDQPQHF. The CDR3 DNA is TGTGCCAGGCGTGGAGGAGTTAAGGATCAGCCCCAGCATTTT.

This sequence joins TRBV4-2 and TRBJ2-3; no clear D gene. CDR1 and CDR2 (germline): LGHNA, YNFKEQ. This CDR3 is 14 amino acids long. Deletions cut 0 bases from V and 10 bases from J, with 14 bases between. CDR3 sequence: CASSQDLQISAQYF. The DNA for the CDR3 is TGTGCCAGCAGCCAAGATCTGCAGATTTCGGCGCAGTATTTT.

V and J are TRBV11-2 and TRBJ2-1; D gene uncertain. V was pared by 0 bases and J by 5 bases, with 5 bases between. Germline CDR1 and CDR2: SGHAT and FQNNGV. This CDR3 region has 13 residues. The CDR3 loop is CASSLDVNNEQFF. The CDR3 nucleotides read TGTGCCAGCAGCTTAGATGTGAACAATGAGCAGTTCTTC.

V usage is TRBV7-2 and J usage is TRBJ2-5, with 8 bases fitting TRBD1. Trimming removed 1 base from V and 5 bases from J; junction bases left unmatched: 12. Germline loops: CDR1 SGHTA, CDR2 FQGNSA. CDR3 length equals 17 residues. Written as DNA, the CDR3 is TGTGCCAGCAGCTTAGTAACAGGGGGTTTTAGGACGGAGACCCAGTACTTC. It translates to CASSLVTGGFRTETQYF.

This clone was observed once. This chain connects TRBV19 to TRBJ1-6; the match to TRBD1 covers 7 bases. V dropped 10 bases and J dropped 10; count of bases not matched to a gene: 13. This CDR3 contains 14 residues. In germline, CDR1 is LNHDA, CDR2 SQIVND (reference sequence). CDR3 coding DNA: TGTGCCACTGCCGGGGCAGGGGGTCACTCACCCCTCCACTTT. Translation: CATAGAGGHSPLHF.

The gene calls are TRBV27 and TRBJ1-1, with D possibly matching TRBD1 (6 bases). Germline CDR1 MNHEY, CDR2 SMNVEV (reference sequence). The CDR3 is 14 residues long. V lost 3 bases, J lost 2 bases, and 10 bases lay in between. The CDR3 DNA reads TGTGCCAGCAGTTTTAGGGGGATTAACACTGAAGCTTTCTTT. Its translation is CASSFRGINTEAFF.

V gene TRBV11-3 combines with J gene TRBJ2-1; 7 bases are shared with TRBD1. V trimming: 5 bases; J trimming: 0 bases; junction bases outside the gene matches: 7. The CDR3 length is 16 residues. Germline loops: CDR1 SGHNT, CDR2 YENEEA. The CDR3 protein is CASSGGQVSSYNEQFF. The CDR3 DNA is TGTGCCAGCAGCGGCGGACAGGTTAGCTCCTACAATGAGCAGTTCTTC.

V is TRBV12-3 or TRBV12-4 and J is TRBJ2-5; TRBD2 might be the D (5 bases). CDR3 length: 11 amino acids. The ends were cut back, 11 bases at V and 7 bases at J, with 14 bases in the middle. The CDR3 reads CASGTAGTQYF. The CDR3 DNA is TGTGCCTCGGGAACAGCAGGGACCCAGTACTTC.

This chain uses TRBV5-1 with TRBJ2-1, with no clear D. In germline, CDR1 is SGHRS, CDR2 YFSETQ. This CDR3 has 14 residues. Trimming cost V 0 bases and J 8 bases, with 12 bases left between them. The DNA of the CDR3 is TGCGCCAGCAGCTTGGGGACCCAGAGTGATGAGCAGTTCTTC. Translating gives CASSLGTQSDEQFF.

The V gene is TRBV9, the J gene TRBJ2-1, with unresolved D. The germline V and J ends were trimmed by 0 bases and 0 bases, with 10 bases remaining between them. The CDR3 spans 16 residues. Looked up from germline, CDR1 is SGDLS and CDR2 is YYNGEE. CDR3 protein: CASSVDSLSSYNEQFF. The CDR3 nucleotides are TGTGCCAGCAGCGTAGACTCCCTGAGCTCCTACAATGAGCAGTTCTTC.

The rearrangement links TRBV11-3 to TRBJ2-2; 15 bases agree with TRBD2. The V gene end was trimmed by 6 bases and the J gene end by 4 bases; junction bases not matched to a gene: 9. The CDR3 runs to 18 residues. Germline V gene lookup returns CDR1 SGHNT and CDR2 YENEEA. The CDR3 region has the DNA TGTGCCAGCAGACCCGGGACTAGCGGGGGGTTTATCACCGGGGAGCTGTTTTTT. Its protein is CASRPGTSGGFITGELFF. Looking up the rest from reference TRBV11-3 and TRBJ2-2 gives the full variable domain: EAGVVQSPRYKIIEKKQPVAFWCNPISGHNTLYWYLQNLGQGPELLIRYENEEAVDDSQLPKDRFSAERLKGVDSTLKIQPAELGDSAVYLCASRPGTSGGFITGELFFGEGSRLTVL.

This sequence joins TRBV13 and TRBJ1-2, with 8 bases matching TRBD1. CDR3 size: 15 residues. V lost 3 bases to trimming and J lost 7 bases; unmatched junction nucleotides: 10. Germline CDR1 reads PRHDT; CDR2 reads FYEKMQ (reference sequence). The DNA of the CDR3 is TGTGCCAGCAGCTTCAGCTTATCCGACAGGGGTGGCTACACCTTC. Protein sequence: CASSFSLSDRGGYTF.

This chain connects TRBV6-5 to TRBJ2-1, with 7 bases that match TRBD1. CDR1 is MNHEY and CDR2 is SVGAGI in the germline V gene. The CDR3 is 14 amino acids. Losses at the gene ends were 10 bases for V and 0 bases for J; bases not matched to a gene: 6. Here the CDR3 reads CAIESGGSYNEQFF. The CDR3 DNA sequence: TGTGCCATCGAATCAGGGGGCTCCTACAATGAGCAGTTCTTC.

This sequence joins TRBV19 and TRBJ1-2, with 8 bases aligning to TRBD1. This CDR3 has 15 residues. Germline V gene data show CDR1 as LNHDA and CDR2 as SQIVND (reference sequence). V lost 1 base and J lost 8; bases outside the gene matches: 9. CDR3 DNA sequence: TGTGCCAGTAGTATAGGTCCGTGGACAGGGAGAGGCTACACCTTC. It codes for CASSIGPWTGRGYTF.

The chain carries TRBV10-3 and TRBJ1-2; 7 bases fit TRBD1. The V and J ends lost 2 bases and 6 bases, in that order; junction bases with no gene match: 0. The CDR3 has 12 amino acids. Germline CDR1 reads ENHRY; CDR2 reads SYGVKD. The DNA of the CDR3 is TGTGCCATCAGTGAGGACAGGGATGGCTACACCTTC. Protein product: CAISEDRDGYTF.